The 32 T cell receptor beta chains listed next were all sequenced from one sample in a study of control samples from healthy donors and cancer patients. The assay was immunoSEQ multiplex PCR, and TCRdb's table has in-frame clones only and misses some. Of 75,000 to 90,000 clones listed, around 86% are singletons. Material for sequencing was blood. The receptors derive from a man younger than 40 in good health.

CDR3 DNA: TGTGCCAGCAGCTCAACGACAGGGAGAACAGGGGCAACTAATGAAAAACTGTTTTTT. This translates into CASSSTTGRTGATNEKLFF. V is TRBV3-1 (or the pseudogene TRBV3-2) and J is TRBJ1-4; 7 nucleotides match TRBD1. V was pared by 5 bases and J by 0 bases, with 15 bases of the junction left unmatched. The CDR3 has 19 residues. The germline CDR1 and CDR2 sequences are LGHDT and YNNKEL (reference sequence).

The rearrangement links TRBV30 to TRBJ1-6, with 12 nucleotides matching TRBD1. Germline-derived CDR1 and CDR2 are GTSNPN and SVGIG (reference sequence). The V segment lost 3 bases and the J segment 9 bases; nucleotides outside the gene matches: 6. The CDR3 has 15 residues. The CDR3, as DNA: TGTGCCTGGAGGCCGGGACAGGGGGCCGCTTCACCCCTCCACTTT. Translated: CAWRPGQGAASPLHF. Full variable domain (missing parts from reference TRBV30 and TRBJ1-6): SQTIHQWPATLVQPVGSPLSLECTVEGTSNPNLYWYRQAAGRGLQLLFYSVGIGQISSEVPQNLSASRPQDRQFILSSKKLLLSDSGFYLCAWRPGQGAASPLHFGNGTRLTVT.

This clone was seen just once. The chain recombines TRBV7-2 with TRBJ1-2, with D perhaps matching TRBD1 (5 bases). Germline lookup yields CDR1 SGHTA and CDR2 FQGNSA. This CDR3 is built from 16 residues. Trimming took off 1 base at V and 4 bases at J, with 16 bases between the two ends. CDR3 amino acids: CASSLGSARVGYGYTF. CDR3 sequence (DNA): TGTGCCAGCAGCTTAGGGTCCGCCAGGGTGGGCTATGGCTACACCTTC.

The V gene is TRBV6-6, the J gene TRBJ2-1; weak D call: TRBD2 (6 bases). This CDR3 region has 13 residues. Germline V gives CDR1 MNHNY, CDR2 SVGAGI (reference sequence). CDR3 bases: TGTGGCATCGCGGAGGGTTTTATATATGAGCAGTTCTTC. Translation gives CGIAEGFIYEQFF.

This chain connects TRBV7-2 to TRBJ1-5; 8 nucleotides match TRBD1. This CDR3 spans 15 amino acids. Per the germline V gene, CDR1 is SGHTA and CDR2 is FQGNSA. V gave up 2 bases and J gave up 5 bases; unmatched junction bases: 5. Here the CDR3 reads CASSLYATGDQPQHF. DNA for the CDR3: TGTGCCAGCAGCTTATATGCGACAGGGGATCAGCCCCAGCATTTT.

This rearrangement joins TRBV19 to TRBJ2-3; TRBD2 might be the D (6 bases). Germline CDR1 and CDR2: LNHDA and SQIVND (reference sequence). The CDR3 is 15 residues long. Trimming stripped 3 bases from V and 2 bases from J, with 12 bases between. CDR3 sequence (DNA): TGTGCCAGTAGTATGGGTGGGGGACTCACAGATACGCAGTATTTT. As protein: CASSMGGGLTDTQYF.

The chain links TRBV6-1 to TRBJ1-2, with 9 bases that match TRBD1. Germline V lookup: CDR1 MNHNS, CDR2 SASEGT. CDR3 length: 14 residues. V lost 1 base, J lost 8 bases, and 5 bases stayed unmatched. CDR3 coding DNA: TGTGCCAGCAGTGAAGGGGGACAGGGAAGCGGCTACACCTTC. Its translation is CASSEGGQGSGYTF.

This chain joins TRBV5-1 and TRBJ1-2, with TRBD1 as a possible D gene (5 bases). V was cut by 0 bases and J by 3 bases, with 15 bases left in between. CDR3 size: 16 residues. Looked up from germline, CDR1 is SGHRS and CDR2 is YFSETQ. The CDR3 coding sequence is TGCGCCAGCAGCTTGGGGTTCGGAGGGGTAGACTATGGCTACACCTTC. Protein: CASSLGFGGVDYGYTF.

The V and J genes are TRBV21-1 and TRBJ1-2. TRBV21-1 represents a pseudogene. The CDR3 is 13 residues long. CDR3 sequence: CASTIGTWLCYTF. CDR3 bases: TGTGCCAGCACGATCGGGACTTGGCTATGCTACACCTTC.

This sequence joins TRBV6-5 and TRBJ1-1; tentative D call: TRBD1 (5 bases). The germline V and J ends were trimmed by 6 bases and 0 bases, with 8 bases remaining between them. Germline V gene sequence: CDR1 MNHEY, CDR2 SVGAGI. The CDR3 runs 13 residues. The CDR3 sequence: CASSLQVNTEAFF. The DNA for the CDR3 is TGTGCCAGCAGCCTACAGGTGAACACTGAAGCTTTCTTT.

The V gene is TRBV7-8, the J gene TRBJ2-7; D is unclear. This CDR3 has 14 residues. Trimming removed 2 bases at V and 2 bases at J, with 10 bases between. Per germline, CDR1 SGHVS and CDR2 FQNEAQ. In DNA form, the CDR3 reads TGTGCCAGCAGCTTATTTAGTCTCGCCTACGAGCAGTACGTC. This gives the protein CASSLFSLAYEQYV.

The sample holds one count of this clone. The chain has TRBV19 and TRBJ2-7; 9 bases are a match to TRBD1. CDR3 size: 14 residues. V lost 5 bases, J lost 4 bases, and 6 bases stayed unmatched. Germline assignment: CDR1 LNHDA and CDR2 SQIVND (reference sequence). The CDR3 sequence is CASSFTTGGYEQYF. The CDR3 bases are TGTGCCAGTAGTTTTACGACAGGGGGGTACGAGCAGTACTTC.

V and J are TRBV5-5 and TRBJ2-1; TRBD2 is a possible D gene (5 bases). Germline V gene data show CDR1 as SGHKS and CDR2 as YYEKEE (reference sequence). V was clipped by 4 bases and J by 6 bases, with 8 bases between them. The CDR3 covers 12 residues. CDR3 coding DNA: TGTGCCAGCAGCAGACTACTCAATGAGCAGTTCTTC. It yields the protein CASSRLLNEQFF.

The rearrangement joins TRBV19 to TRBJ2-1; 10 bases fit TRBD2. The ends lost 6 bases at V and 4 bases at J; junction bases unmatched: 12. This CDR3 region has 17 residues. Germline V gene data show CDR1 as LNHDA and CDR2 as SQIVND (reference sequence). The CDR3 here is CASRSLSSGGFYNEQFF. The CDR3 bases are TGTGCCAGTAGGAGTCTCTCTAGCGGGGGCTTTTACAATGAGCAGTTCTTC.

This CDR3 reads CASSLRPQGTEAFF. In DNA form, the CDR3 reads TGTGCCAGCAGCCTAAGACCGCAGGGCACTGAAGCTTTCTTT. The V gene is TRBV7-9, the J gene TRBJ1-1; possibly TRBD1 for D (5 bases). Between the trimmed V and J ends, which lost 5 bases and 4 bases, there was a span of 14 bases. The CDR3 is 14 residues long. In germline, CDR1 is SEHNR, CDR2 FQNEAQ (reference sequence).

J is TRBJ1-2 and V is TRBV5-3; a weak D match, TRBD1 (5 bases). TRBV5-3 is assigned to the ORF class and has an uncertain function. V was pared by 7 bases and J by 1 base, with 11 bases between. The CDR3 runs 13 residues. CDR3 protein: CARFPRDNYGYTF. The CDR3 DNA is TGTGCCAGATTCCCCAGGGATAACTATGGCTACACCTTC.

As concerns this clone: Distinct nucleotide sequences in the sample also encode this CDR3. V gene TRBV2 combines with J gene TRBJ1-1; no clear D. V lost 6 bases and J 2 bases, leaving 10 bases between the germline ends. Germline V gene data show CDR1 as SNHLY and CDR2 as FYNNEI. The length of the CDR3 is 13 residues. The CDR3 protein is CASRKDLNTEAFF. For the CDR3, the DNA is TGTGCCAGCAGAAAGGACCTAAACACTGAAGCTTTCTTT.

This sequence joins TRBV6-5 and TRBJ2-1; 7 positions match TRBD1. From germline, CDR1 is MNHEY and CDR2 SVGAGI. Losses at the gene ends were 7 bases for V and 5 bases for J; bases not matched to a gene: 5. The CDR3 covers 13 residues. The CDR3, as DNA: TGTGCCAGCAAACAGGGGTCACACAATGAGCAGTTCTTC. As protein: CASKQGSHNEQFF.

The V gene is TRBV6-5, the J gene TRBJ2-1, with 9 positions matching TRBD1. V was pared by 4 bases and J by 12 bases, with 10 bases of the junction left unmatched. This CDR3 contains 14 residues. Looked up from germline, CDR1 is MNHEY and CDR2 is SVGAGI. For the CDR3, the DNA is TGTGCCAGCAGTTTAAGGGAAGACAGGGGGGGGCAGTTCTTC. This codes for CASSLREDRGGQFF.

The chain has TRBV21-1 and TRBJ1-4; no DNA check was done on the table's D call, TRBD1. TRBV21-1 is deemed a pseudogene. This CDR3 comprises 15 residues. CDR3 DNA: TGTGCCAGCAGCAAAGGCCCAGGGACTAATGAAAAACTGTTTTTT. Translation: CASSKGPGTNEKLFF.

The chain combines TRBV6-5 with TRBJ1-6; D unresolved. This CDR3 is 12 amino acids long. V lost 4 bases and J 7 bases, leaving 5 bases between the germline ends. CDR1 and CDR2 (germline): MNHEY, SVGAGI. The CDR3: CASSFYNSPLHF. The CDR3 coding sequence is TGTGCCAGCAGTTTCTACAATTCACCCCTCCACTTT.

This sequence joins TRBV3-1 (or the pseudogene TRBV3-2) and TRBJ1-2, with 7 bases matching TRBD1. This CDR3 comprises 17 residues. Germline CDR1 is LGHDT and CDR2 is YNNKEL (reference sequence). V lost 6 bases to trimming and J lost 5 bases; unmatched junction nucleotides: 18. CDR3 residues: CASSPETGKGEGYGYTF. In DNA form, the CDR3 reads TGTGCCAGCAGTCCTGAGACAGGGAAGGGGGAAGGGTATGGCTACACCTTC.

The chain recombines TRBV30 with TRBJ1-4; D call uncertain. This CDR3 contains 17 residues. The V gene lost 3 bases and the J gene lost 3 bases, with 20 bases spanning the gap. Germline-derived CDR1 and CDR2 are GTSNPN and SVGIG (reference sequence). DNA of the CDR3: TGTGCCTGGAGCGGAATCGGGCGGGCAGAGGCTAATGAAAAACTGTTTTTT. It codes for CAWSGIGRAEANEKLFF.

This clone showed up just once. V and J are TRBV6-6 and TRBJ1-2; possibly TRBD1 for D (5 bases). The CDR3 consists of 11 residues. V lost 10 bases to trimming and J lost 10 bases, with 16 bases between them. The V gene's germline CDR1 is MNHNY and CDR2 SVGAGI (reference sequence). CDR3 in DNA: TGTGCCATCGACAGCGCTGGGTACTACACCTTC. The encoded protein is CAIDSAGYYTF.

This chain links TRBV5-5 with TRBJ1-3; a weak D match, TRBD1 (6 bases). The CDR3 has 14 amino acids. Trimming pared 4 bases from V and 0 bases from J, leaving 8 bases between. Germline lookup yields CDR1 SGHKS and CDR2 YYEKEE (reference sequence). The CDR3, as DNA: TGTGCCAGCAGCCCGGACAGCTCTGGAAACACCATATATTTT. Amino acids: CASSPDSSGNTIYF.

This rearrangement joins TRBV4-2 to TRBJ1-2; D perhaps matches TRBD1 (6 bases). There are 16 residues in the CDR3. The germline CDR1 and CDR2 sequences are LGHNA and YNFKEQ. Trimming removed 1 base from V and 5 bases from J, with 17 bases in between. The CDR3 spells CASSQALQGSRYGYTF. The CDR3 nucleotides read TGTGCCAGCAGCCAAGCACTTCAGGGGAGTAGATATGGCTACACCTTC.

This clone was picked up a small number of times. The rearrangement joins TRBV4-1 to TRBJ1-2; D uncertain. This CDR3 is 16 amino acids long. Germline V CDR1 and CDR2: MGHRA, YSYEKL. Deletions cut 1 base from V and 0 bases from J, with 12 bases between. CDR3 region: CASSQGARGANYGYTF. CDR3 bases: TGCGCCAGCAGCCAAGGTGCGCGCGGCGCTAACTATGGCTACACCTTC.

The chain is built from TRBV4-1 and TRBJ2-3; 8 positions match TRBD2. Trimming took 2 bases from V and 2 from J; bases not matched to a gene: 6. This CDR3 is 16 amino acids long. The germline V gene encodes CDR1 MGHRA and CDR2 YSYEKL. The CDR3 region is CASSQPGTRVTDTQYF. The CDR3 DNA follows: TGCGCCAGCAGCCAACCCGGGACTAGGGTCACAGATACGCAGTATTTT.

J is TRBJ2-6 and V is TRBV30, with 7 bases that match TRBD1. The germline V gene encodes CDR1 GTSNPN and CDR2 SVGIG (reference sequence). The CDR3 spans 16 residues. V gave up 2 bases and J gave up 0 bases; unmatched junction bases: 4. The CDR3 DNA sequence: TGTGCCTGGAGTAGGGACAGTACCTCTGGGGCCAACGTCCTGACTTTC. Protein product: CAWSRDSTSGANVLTF. Full variable domain (rest looked up from reference TRBV30 and TRBJ2-6): SQTIHQWPATLVQPVGSPLSLECTVEGTSNPNLYWYRQAAGRGLQLLFYSVGIGQISSEVPQNLSASRPQDRQFILSSKKLLLSDSGFYLCAWSRDSTSGANVLTFGAGSRLTVL.

Here the CDR3 reads CASSYRYTDTQYF. Here the CDR3 DNA reads TGTGCCAGCAGTTACCGGTACACAGATACGCAGTATTTT. The chain is built from TRBV6-6 and TRBJ2-3; D is unclear. Trimming pared 2 bases from V and 2 bases from J, leaving 5 bases between. Germline V gene data show CDR1 as MNHNY and CDR2 as SVGAGI (reference sequence). There are 13 residues in the CDR3.

About this clone: This sample includes further DNA sequences coding for the same CDR3. CDR3 nucleotide sequence: TGCGCCAGCAGCTTGGGTGGTAGCTCCTACAATGAGCAGTTCTTC. Encoded protein: CASSLGGSSYNEQFF. The chain uses TRBV5-1 and TRBJ2-1; D remains unclear. Germline CDR1 reads SGHRS; CDR2 reads YFSETQ. The CDR3 contains 15 residues. Trimming left V 0 bases short and J 0 bases short, with 7 bases between.

The table lists this clone with a few counts. The chain has TRBV6-5 and TRBJ1-2, with D unresolved. The germline gives CDR1 MNHEY, CDR2 SVGAGI. The CDR3 length is 10 residues. Trimming removed 6 bases from V and 8 bases from J, with 7 bases in between. Written as DNA, the CDR3 is TGTGCCAGCAGGGTTTGGGGCTACACCTTC. Its protein is CASRVWGYTF.